This T cell receptor beta chain was documented in a study of radiotherapy plus CTLA-4 blockade in lung cancer. CTLA-4 blockade using ipilimumab, together with focal radiation, was received by patients with chemo-refractory metastatic non-small-cell lung cancer. Produced via immunoSEQ multiplex PCR; TCRdb's table is partial and in-frame only. The sample includes around 38,000 clones, 80% to 90% of them seen just once. Germline V gene lookup returns CDR1 LNHDA and CDR2 SQIVND (reference sequence). CDR3 length: 16 amino acids. Trimming left V 5 bases short and J 6 bases short, with 20 bases between. Specimen: peripheral blood, collected from a patient treated with radiotherapy plus ipilimumab. The sequence was obtained from a human donor with non-small cell lung cancer whose response to radiotherapy plus ipilimumab could not be evaluated. The chain has TRBV19 and TRBJ2-1; D perhaps matches TRBD2 (7 bases). Here the CDR3 reads CASSPQGRTRSNEQFF. The CDR3 nucleotides are TGTGCCAGTAGTCCTCAGGGGAGGACTAGAAGCAATGAGCAGTTCTTC. The whole variable domain, filled in from reference TRBV19 and TRBJ2-1, reads DGGITQSPKYLFRKEGQNVTLSCEQNLNHDAMYWYRQDPGQGLRLIYYSQIVNDFQKGDIAEGYSVSREKKESFPLTVTSAQKNPTAFYLCASSPQGRTRSNEQFFGPGTRLTVL.